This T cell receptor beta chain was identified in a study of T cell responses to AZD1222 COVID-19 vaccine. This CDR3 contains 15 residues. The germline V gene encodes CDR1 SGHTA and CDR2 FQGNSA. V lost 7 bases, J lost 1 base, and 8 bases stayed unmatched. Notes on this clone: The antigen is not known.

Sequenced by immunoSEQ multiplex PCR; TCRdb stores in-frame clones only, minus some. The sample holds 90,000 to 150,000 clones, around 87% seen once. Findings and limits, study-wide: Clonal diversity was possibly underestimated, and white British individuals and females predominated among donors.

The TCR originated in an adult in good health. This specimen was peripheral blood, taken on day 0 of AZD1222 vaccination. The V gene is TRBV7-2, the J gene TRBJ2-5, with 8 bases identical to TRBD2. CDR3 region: CASTWGAGAQETQYF. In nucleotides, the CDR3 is TGTGCCAGCACCTGGGGAGCGGGGGCCCAAGAGACCCAGTACTTC.